This section outlines one T cell receptor beta chain sequence together with its context. Its antigen is not identified. Documented time point: week 47, end of study. It was 300 ug of mutant IDH1 20-mer peptide that made up each vaccine dose, given with topical imiquimod. The astrocytomas were IDH1-mutant, ATRX-negative, and WHO grade 3 or 4. Clones were read by immunoSEQ multiplex PCR, and TCRdb kept only the in-frame ones, dropping some. The sample has around 100,000 clones; 89% are singletons. The data are from a study of a mutant IDH1 vaccine in newly diagnosed glioma. Study overall: With temozolomide cycles, or 4-6 weeks after radiotherapy alone, vaccination was started. Standard pretreatment was either radiotherapy, temozolomide, or, for most, radiochemotherapy with temozolomide.

V shed 5 bases, J shed 10 bases, and the junction held 5 bases outside the gene matches. Per germline, CDR1 SGHAT and CDR2 FQNNGV. This CDR3 is 14 amino acids long. The gene calls are TRBV11-2 and TRBJ2-1; TRBD2 matches at 13 bases. The sequenced sample was PBMCs, obtained from a glioma patient whose treatment included an IDH1 peptide vaccine. This sequence originates from a woman aged 45-59 years with glioma. CDR3 in amino acids: CASSRTSGSVEQFF. DNA of the CDR3: TGTGCCAGCAGCAGGACTAGCGGGAGTGTGGAGCAGTTCTTC. The variable domain in full, with the rest retrieved from reference TRBV11-2 and TRBJ2-1, is EAGVAQSPRYKIIEKRQSVAFWCNPISGHATLYWYQQILGQGPKLLIQFQNNGVVDDSQLPKDRFSAERLKGVDSTLKIQPAKLEDSAVYLCASSRTSGSVEQFFGPGTRLTVL.